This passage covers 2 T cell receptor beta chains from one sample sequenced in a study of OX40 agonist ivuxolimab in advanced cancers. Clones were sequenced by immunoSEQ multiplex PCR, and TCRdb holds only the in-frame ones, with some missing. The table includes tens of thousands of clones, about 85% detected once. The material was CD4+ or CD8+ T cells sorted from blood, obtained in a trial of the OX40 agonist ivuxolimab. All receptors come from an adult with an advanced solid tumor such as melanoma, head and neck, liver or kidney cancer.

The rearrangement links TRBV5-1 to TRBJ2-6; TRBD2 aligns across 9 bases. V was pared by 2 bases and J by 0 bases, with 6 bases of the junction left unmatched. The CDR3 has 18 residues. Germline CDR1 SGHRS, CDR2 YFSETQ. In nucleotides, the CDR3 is TGCGCCAGCAGCTTTAATCCTAGCGGGATCTCTGGGGCCAACGTCCTGACTTTC. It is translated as CASSFNPSGISGANVLTF.

Written as DNA, the CDR3 is TGTGCCAGCAATCGGCAGGGGGGCAATCAGCCCCAGCATTTT. Amino acids: CASNRQGGNQPQHF. This sequence joins TRBV6-1 and TRBJ1-5, with 7 nucleotides matching TRBD1. The CDR3 is made up of 14 amino acids. CDR1 is MNHNS, CDR2 SASEGT, per germline. The J segment lost 2 bases and the V segment lost 7 bases, leaving 5 bases of the junction unmatched.